The source of this TCR beta chain is a study of control samples from healthy donors and cancer patients. V gave up 6 bases and J gave up 4 bases, with 16 bases separating them. The CDR3 runs to 15 residues. Germline assignment: CDR1 SEHNR and CDR2 FQNEAQ (reference sequence). Using immunoSEQ multiplex PCR, the repertoire was profiled, and TCRdb retains in-frame clones only, with some absent. The sample lists about 190,000 clones, 90% to 95% seen once, with roughly 1.5% in the top ten. The source material was blood. The V call is TRBV7-9, the J call TRBJ2-1; either TRBD1 or TRBD2 may fit D (6 bases each). This TCR was sampled from a man between 18 and 29 years old in good health. DNA for the CDR3: TGTGCCAGCAGAAAAGGAGGGGGTTTTTACAATGAGCAGTTCTTC. Encoded protein: CASRKGGGFYNEQFF. Drawing the rest from reference TRBV7-9 and TRBJ2-1, the complete variable domain is DTGVSQNPRHKITKRGQNVTFRCDPISEHNRLYWYRQTLGQGPEFLTYFQNEAQLEKSRLLSDRFSAERPKGSFSTLEIQRTEQGDSAMYLCASRKGGGFYNEQFFGPGTRLTVL.